Sequencing of this TCR beta chain was carried out in a study of T cell repertoires in aging, cancer and after chemotherapy. V lost 5 bases to trimming and J lost 0 bases, with 13 bases between them. CDR1 is KGHDR and CDR2 is SFDVKD in the germline V gene. The CDR3 runs to 15 residues. This clonotype came up a few times. Multiplex touch-down PCR with TRB-A/B primers amplified rearranged V-D-J TRB sequences. Each CDR3 protein gets one entry after TCRdb re-called the multiplex PCR reads with MiXCR. The data show some 5,200 distinct CDR3 sequences, 20% to 30% seen once. The template was genomic DNA from peripheral blood, not RNA.

The sample consisted of blood. The chain is built from TRBV24-1 and TRBJ2-7; a possible D gene is TRBD1 (6 bases). The sequence derives from a human donor in good health. The chain's CDR3 is CATSATGEPSYEQYF. In DNA, the CDR3 is TGTGCCACCAGTGCGACAGGAGAGCCCTCCTACGAGCAGTACTTC.